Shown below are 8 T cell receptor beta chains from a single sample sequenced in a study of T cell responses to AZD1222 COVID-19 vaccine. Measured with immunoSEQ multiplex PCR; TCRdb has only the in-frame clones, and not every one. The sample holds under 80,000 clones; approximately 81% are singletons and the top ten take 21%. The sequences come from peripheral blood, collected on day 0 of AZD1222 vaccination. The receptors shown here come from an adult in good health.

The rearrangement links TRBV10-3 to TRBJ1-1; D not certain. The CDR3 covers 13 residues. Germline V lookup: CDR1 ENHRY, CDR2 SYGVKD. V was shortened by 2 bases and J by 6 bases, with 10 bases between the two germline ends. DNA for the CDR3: TGTGCCATCAGTGAGCCTGATCGGCCTGAAGCTTTCTTT. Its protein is CAISEPDRPEAFF.

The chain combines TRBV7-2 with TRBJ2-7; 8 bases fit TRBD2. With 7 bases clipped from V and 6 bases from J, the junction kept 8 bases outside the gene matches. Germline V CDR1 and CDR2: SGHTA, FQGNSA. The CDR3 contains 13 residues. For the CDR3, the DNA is TGTGCCAGCAACGGGGGGGCTCTGGTCGAGCAGTACTTC. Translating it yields CASNGGALVEQYF.

CDR3 sequence reads: CASSTLTGLRPEAFF. In DNA form, the CDR3 reads TGTGCCAGCAGCACCCTCACAGGGTTGCGGCCTGAAGCTTTCTTT. The V call is TRBV11-1, the J call TRBJ1-1; D is perhaps TRBD1 (6 bases). V shed 5 bases and J shed 6 bases, with 19 bases lying between them. Germline V gene sequence: CDR1 SGHAT, CDR2 FQDESV (reference sequence). The CDR3 has 15 amino acids. The whole variable domain, filled in from reference TRBV11-1 and TRBJ1-1, reads EAEVAQSPRYKITEKSQAVAFWCDPISGHATLYWYRQILGQGPELLVQFQDESVVDDSQLPKDRFSAERLKGVDSTLKIQPAELGDSAMYLCASSTLTGLRPEAFFGQGTRLTVV.

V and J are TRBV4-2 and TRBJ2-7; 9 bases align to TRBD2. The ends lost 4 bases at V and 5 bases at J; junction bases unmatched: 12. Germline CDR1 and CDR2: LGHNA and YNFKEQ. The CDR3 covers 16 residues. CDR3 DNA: TGTGCCAGCAGCCGTAGGGTGGCGGGAGGGCCGAACGAGCAGTACTTC. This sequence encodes CASSRRVAGGPNEQYF.

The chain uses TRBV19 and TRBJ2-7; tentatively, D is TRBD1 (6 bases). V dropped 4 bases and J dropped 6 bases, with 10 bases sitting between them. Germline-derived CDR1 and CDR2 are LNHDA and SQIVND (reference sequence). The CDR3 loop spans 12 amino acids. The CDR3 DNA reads TGTGCCAGTAGTAGAACAGGGTTCGAGCAGTACTTC. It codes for CASSRTGFEQYF. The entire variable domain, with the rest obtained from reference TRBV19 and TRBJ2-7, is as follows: DGGITQSPKYLFRKEGQNVTLSCEQNLNHDAMYWYRQDPGQGLRLIYYSQIVNDFQKGDIAEGYSVSREKKESFPLTVTSAQKNPTAFYLCASSRTGFEQYFGPGTRLTVT.

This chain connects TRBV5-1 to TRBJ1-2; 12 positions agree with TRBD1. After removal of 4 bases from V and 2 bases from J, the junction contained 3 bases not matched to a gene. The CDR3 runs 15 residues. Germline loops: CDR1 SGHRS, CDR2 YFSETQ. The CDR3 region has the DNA TGCGCCAGCAGCCCGGGACAGGGGGCAAACTATGGCTACACCTTC. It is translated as CASSPGQGANYGYTF.

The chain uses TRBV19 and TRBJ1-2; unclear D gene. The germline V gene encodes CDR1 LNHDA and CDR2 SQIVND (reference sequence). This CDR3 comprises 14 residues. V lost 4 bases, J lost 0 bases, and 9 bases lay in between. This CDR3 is CASSNLAANYGYTF. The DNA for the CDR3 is TGTGCCAGTAGTAACCTCGCGGCTAACTATGGCTACACCTTC.

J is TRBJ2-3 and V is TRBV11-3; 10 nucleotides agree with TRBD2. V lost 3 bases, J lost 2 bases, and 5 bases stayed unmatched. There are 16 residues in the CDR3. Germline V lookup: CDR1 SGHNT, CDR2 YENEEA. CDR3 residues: CASSLGSGRATDTQYF. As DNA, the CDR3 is TGTGCCAGCAGCTTGGGCAGCGGGAGGGCCACAGATACGCAGTATTTT.